These 18 T cell receptor beta chains came from one sample sequenced in a study of human T cells and chemical hapten exposure. Time point meaning: patch test 3, about 24 weeks after DPC sensitization. The treatment denotes: therapeutic diphenylcyclopropenone sensitization with weekly scalp DPC. TCRdb re-analysed the RACE reads in MiXCR, keeping a single row per CDR3 protein. The sample has more than 150,000 distinct CDR3 sequences; approximately 26% are singletons. The sequences come from whole blood, collected in connection with sensitization to the hapten diphenylcyclopropenone (DPC). Receptors originate from a woman aged 40 to 55 with alopecia areata. Some clones in this sample may be carry-over from other donors' samples.

The rearrangement links TRBV28 to TRBJ2-1; maybe TRBD1 (5 bases). The CDR3 runs 15 residues. Germline V gene sequence: CDR1 MDHEN, CDR2 SYDVKM. The V and J ends lost 3 bases and 0 bases respectively, with 9 bases between them. CDR3 residues: CASSFPTVSYNEQFF. CDR3 DNA sequence: TGTGCCAGCAGTTTCCCGACAGTCTCCTACAATGAGCAGTTCTTC.

This clonotype was counted between two and nine times. The chain couples TRBV4-2 to TRBJ2-3; 10 nucleotides match TRBD2. Per the germline V gene, CDR1 is LGHNA and CDR2 is YNFKEQ. V gave up 2 bases and J gave up 2 bases; unmatched junction bases: 10. CDR3 size: 18 residues. CDR3 amino acids: CASSQPSWTSGFTDTQYF. In DNA form, the CDR3 reads TGTGCCAGCAGCCAACCCTCATGGACTAGCGGATTCACAGATACGCAGTATTTT.

V gene TRBV7-9 combines with J gene TRBJ2-7; D tentatively reads TRBD1 or TRBD2 (5 bases each). Germline V CDR1 and CDR2: SEHNR, FQNEAQ (reference sequence). V was pared by 4 bases and J by 2 bases, with 15 bases between. The CDR3 loop spans 15 amino acids. The CDR3 protein is CASSSPRDPTYEQYF. The CDR3 DNA reads TGTGCCAGCAGCTCACCCCGGGACCCCACCTACGAGCAGTACTTC.

The V and J genes are TRBV20-1 and TRBJ2-1; TRBD1 matches at 9 bases. From germline, CDR1 is DFQATT and CDR2 SNEGSKA (reference sequence). J lost 2 bases, V lost 6 bases, and 11 bases had no gene match. The CDR3 consists of 16 residues. The CDR3 region has the DNA TGCAGTGCCGTCAACAGGGGGCAATCTACCTACAATGAGCAGTTCTTC. It yields the protein CSAVNRGQSTYNEQFF.

This clonotype occurred a few times. The rearrangement uses TRBV28 and TRBJ1-2; 7 nucleotides match TRBD1. V lost 4 bases, J lost 4 bases, and 15 bases stayed unmatched. CDR1 and CDR2 from the germline V gene are MDHEN and SYDVKM. The CDR3 length is 17 residues. The CDR3 bases are TGTGCCAGCAGTTCGAGCTACGAGGGGGCCTCTTTCTATGGCTACACCTTC. This sequence encodes CASSSSYEGASFYGYTF.

This clonotype was observed at least ten times. The chain couples TRBV7-6 to TRBJ2-1; perhaps TRBD1 as D (6 bases). The germline V and J ends were trimmed by 8 bases and 2 bases, with 7 bases remaining between them. The CDR3 is 12 residues long. Per the germline V gene, CDR1 is SGHVS and CDR2 is FNYEAQ. CDR3 DNA: TGTGCCAGCGGGGGCCCCTACAATGAGCAGTTCTTC. It is translated as CASGGPYNEQFF. Full variable domain (missing parts from reference TRBV7-6 and TRBJ2-1): GAGVSQSPRYKVTKRGQDVALRCDPISGHVSLYWYRQALGQGPEFLTYFNYEAQQDKSGLPNDRFSAERPEGSISTLTIQRTEQRDSAMYRCASGGPYNEQFFGPGTRLTVL.

The chain uses TRBV5-1 and TRBJ1-2; TRBD1 aligns across 7 bases. Germline values: CDR1 SGHRS, CDR2 YFSETQ. The CDR3 consists of 14 residues. J was trimmed by 3 bases and V by 8 bases; bases with no gene match: 10. The CDR3: CARAQGGDYYGYTF. CDR3 sequence (DNA): TGCGCCAGGGCGCAGGGGGGGGACTACTATGGCTACACCTTC.

This clonotype has only a few counts. The rearrangement joins TRBV10-3 to TRBJ2-3; 11 nucleotides align to TRBD2. CDR1 is ENHRY and CDR2 is SYGVKD in the germline V gene. Losses at the gene ends were 2 bases for V and 0 bases for J; bases not matched to a gene: 7. The CDR3 contains 18 residues. This chain's CDR3 is CAISEGRRLAGSTDTQYF. The CDR3 bases are TGTGCCATCAGTGAGGGCCGAAGACTAGCGGGAAGCACAGATACGCAGTATTTT.

There are many counts of this clonotype. The DNA of the CDR3 is TGTGCCAGCAGTTATGGCAGGGGCTACAATGAGCAGTTCTTC. Its protein product is CASSYGRGYNEQFF. The rearrangement links TRBV6-5 to TRBJ2-1; perhaps TRBD1 as D (6 bases). The V end lost 3 bases, the J end lost 3 bases, and 9 bases lay between the germline ends. The CDR3 runs 14 residues. Germline lookup yields CDR1 MNHEY and CDR2 SVGAGI.

Written as DNA, the CDR3 is TGCGCCAGCACATATTCCGGGACAGCCCAAGAGACCCAGTACTTC. Translation gives CASTYSGTAQETQYF. The rearrangement uses TRBV5-1 and TRBJ2-5; TRBD1 matches at 7 bases. Germline CDR1 reads SGHRS; CDR2 reads YFSETQ. V lost 6 bases to trimming and J lost 1 base; unmatched junction nucleotides: 9. The CDR3 is 15 amino acids.

V and J are TRBV28 and TRBJ2-7; possible D gene TRBD1, 6 bases. The V and J ends lost 9 bases and 3 bases respectively, with 21 bases between them. Germline V gene sequence: CDR1 MDHEN, CDR2 SYDVKM. CDR3 length: 15 amino acids. The CDR3 loop is CASQSTGYSRYEQYF. The CDR3 DNA reads as TGTGCCAGTCAATCCACAGGGTATTCCCGCTACGAGCAGTACTTC.

The rearrangement links TRBV4-2 to TRBJ2-3, with D possibly TRBD2 on 5 matching bases. This CDR3 has 17 amino acids. The V end was cut by 3 bases, the J end by 0 bases, with 16 bases between. In germline, CDR1 is LGHNA, CDR2 YNFKEQ. CDR3 nucleotide sequence: TGTGCCAGCAGCCACATTAATGGCAGGACTAGCACAGATACGCAGTATTTT. As protein: CASSHINGRTSTDTQYF.

The chain carries TRBV5-5 and TRBJ2-6; 7 nucleotides line up with TRBD2. Trimming at V came to 5 bases and at J to 2 bases, leaving 7 bases not matched to a gene. The CDR3 extends over 16 amino acids. The V gene's germline CDR1 is SGHKS and CDR2 YYEKEE (reference sequence). The CDR3 spells CASSRSRGAGANVLTF. For the CDR3, the DNA is TGTGCCAGCAGTCGGTCCCGGGGGGCTGGGGCCAACGTCCTGACTTTC.

The chain couples TRBV24-1 to TRBJ1-2; D may be TRBD1 (6 bases). CDR3 length: 14 amino acids. Germline V lookup: CDR1 KGHDR, CDR2 SFDVKD. V lost 4 bases and J 5 bases, leaving 13 bases between the germline ends. The CDR3 region is CATSDPGQLYGYTF. In DNA form, the CDR3 reads TGTGCCACCAGTGACCCCGGACAGCTTTATGGCTACACCTTC.

This clonotype was counted many times. V gene TRBV29-1 combines with J gene TRBJ1-1; no reliable D call. The CDR3 runs 13 residues. Deletions cut 5 bases from V and 3 bases from J, with 13 bases between. Germline V lookup: CDR1 SQVTM, CDR2 ANQGSEA. The chain's CDR3 is CSVSTGLYTEAFF. CDR3 DNA sequence: TGCAGCGTTTCGACGGGTCTGTACACTGAAGCTTTCTTT.

This clonotype was seen at least ten times. As DNA, the CDR3 is TGTGCCATCGGCGGGTTCCAAGAGACCCAGTACTTC. This gives the protein CAIGGFQETQYF. The V and J genes are TRBV10-3 and TRBJ2-5; D might be TRBD2 (5 bases). Germline V gene sequence: CDR1 ENHRY, CDR2 SYGVKD. CDR3 size: 12 residues. Trimming pared 8 bases from V and 1 base from J, leaving 8 bases between.

The chain combines TRBV20-1 with TRBJ2-7; 8 nucleotides agree with TRBD1. The junction had 7 bases not matched to a gene; V was cut back by 6 bases and J by 0 bases. CDR3 size: 14 residues. Germline-derived CDR1 and CDR2 are DFQATT and SNEGSKA (reference sequence). The CDR3 coding sequence is TGCAGTGCGGAGGACAGGGCGAGCTCCTACGAGCAGTACTTC. Protein product: CSAEDRASSYEQYF.

The chain has TRBV20-1 and TRBJ2-1; 11 bases align to TRBD2. The V gene's germline CDR1 is DFQATT and CDR2 SNEGSKA (reference sequence). J was trimmed by 4 bases and V by 1 base; bases with no gene match: 6. This CDR3 has 16 amino acids. CDR3: CSARVHSGRAYNEQFF. The CDR3 coding sequence is TGCAGTGCTAGAGTTCATAGCGGGAGGGCTTACAATGAGCAGTTCTTC.